A single sample gave rise to the 22 T cell receptor beta chains below, sequenced in a study of blood T cells in healthy people across ages. A J-beta primer mix and a sample-barcoded 5' primer were used in a second PCR of about 7 to 12 cycles. TCRdb itself ran the 5' RACE reads through MiXCR, one entry per CDR3 protein. The sample records 980,000 or so distinct CDR3 sequences, around 46% being singletons. The specimen was blood. Receptors originate from a man aged 25 to 40 in good health.

A few counts support this clonotype. The rearrangement links TRBV27 to TRBJ2-7; D gene ambiguous. CDR3 size: 14 residues. CDR1 and CDR2 (germline): MNHEY, SMNVEV (reference sequence). V shed 3 bases and J shed 1 base, with 10 bases lying between them. CDR3 sequence reads: CASSFTKQSYEQYF. CDR3 nucleotide sequence: TGTGCCAGCAGTTTTACAAAGCAGTCCTACGAGCAGTACTTC.

DNA of the CDR3: TGTGCCAGCAGCGCCGGGACAGGGGGCCCCTCTGGGGCCAACGTCCTGACTTTC. This sequence encodes CASSAGTGGPSGANVLTF. This sequence joins TRBV9 and TRBJ2-6, with 12 bases fitting TRBD1. After removal of 3 bases from V and 0 bases from J, the junction contained 4 bases not matched to a gene. The CDR3 is made up of 18 amino acids. The germline V gene encodes CDR1 SGDLS and CDR2 YYNGEE.

The J gene is TRBJ1-5, the V gene TRBV2; D is perhaps TRBD1 (6 bases). The CDR3 spans 15 residues. Germline CDR1 and CDR2: SNHLY and FYNNEI. V was cut by 1 base and J by 1 base, with 8 bases left in between. For the CDR3, the DNA is TGTGCCAGCAGTGAAGGGACAGAAAGCAATCAGCCCCAGCATTTT. Its translation is CASSEGTESNQPQHF.

This chain joins TRBV5-1 and TRBJ2-7; tentatively, D is TRBD1 (6 bases). V shed 5 bases and J shed 7 bases, with 28 bases lying between them. Germline CDR1 and CDR2: SGHRS and YFSETQ. The CDR3 consists of 17 residues. The DNA for the CDR3 is TGCGCCAGCAGTTCTCGAACGGCAGGGGTCTTTAGTAATGAGCAGTACTTC. The encoded protein is CASSSRTAGVFSNEQYF.

V and J are TRBV28 and TRBJ1-6, with D tentatively TRBD1 (6 bases). Germline values: CDR1 MDHEN, CDR2 SYDVKM. The CDR3 covers 16 residues. Trimming stripped 6 bases from V and 0 bases from J, with 12 bases between. CDR3 residues: CASRRTASSYNSPLHF. CDR3 bases: TGTGCCAGCAGACGGACAGCGAGCTCCTATAATTCACCCCTCCACTTT.

In this sample, this clonotype turned up a few times. CDR3 bases: TGTGCCAGCACCGCGGACAGCCTTAGCAATCAGCCCCAGCATTTT. Its translation: CASTADSLSNQPQHF. The V call is TRBV6-2 or TRBV6-3, the J call TRBJ1-5; D may be TRBD1 (6 bases). V lost 7 bases, J lost 0 bases, and 13 bases lay in between. This CDR3 has 15 residues. Per the germline V gene, CDR1 is MNHEY and CDR2 is SVGEGT.

The chain is built from TRBV20-1 and TRBJ1-1; D unclear. V was trimmed by 0 bases and J by 0 bases, leaving 17 bases between them. The CDR3 has 17 residues. Germline assignment: CDR1 DFQATT and CDR2 SNEGSKA (reference sequence). The CDR3 region has the DNA TGCAGTGCTAGAGATCTAGAGGGCAGTTCAATGAACACTGAAGCTTTCTTT. Translation: CSARDLEGSSMNTEAFF.

This clonotype was seen at least ten times. The junction differs from germline at one of its ends, possibly a read error. The chain couples TRBV5-1 to TRBJ2-5; TRBD1 aligns across 8 bases. From germline, CDR1 is SGHRS and CDR2 YFSETQ. The CDR3 sequence is 13 residues long. The CDR3 loop reads CASSPRQGETQYF. In DNA, the CDR3 is TGTGCCAGCAGTCCGAGACAGGGGGAGACCCAGTACTTC.

This clonotype was seen only a few times. CDR3 in amino acids: CASSWGFMNTEAFF. The CDR3 DNA follows: TGTGCCAGCAGCTGGGGGTTCATGAACACTGAAGCTTTCTTT. The chain employs TRBV7-2 and TRBJ1-1; perhaps TRBD1 as D (5 bases). This CDR3 is built from 14 residues. The V end lost 4 bases, the J end lost 0 bases, and 9 bases lay between the germline ends. Germline CDR1 reads SGHTA; CDR2 reads FQGNSA.

The chain is built from TRBV24-1 and TRBJ1-1; no definite D call. CDR3 size: 11 residues. Germline-derived CDR1 and CDR2 are KGHDR and SFDVKD. Trimming cost V 9 bases and J 6 bases, with 10 bases left between them. The CDR3 region is CATGRAPEAFF. CDR3 in DNA: TGTGCCACCGGTCGGGCTCCTGAAGCTTTCTTT.

This clonotype was found a few times. The chain uses TRBV20-1 and TRBJ2-3; 11 bases align to TRBD2. The trim removed 6 bases at V and 4 bases at J, leaving 6 bases unmatched. The germline CDR1 and CDR2 sequences are DFQATT and SNEGSKA (reference sequence). The CDR3 length is 14 residues. The CDR3 DNA follows: TGCAGTGCGCAGACTAGCGGGATACCAGATACGCAGTATTTT. This sequence encodes CSAQTSGIPDTQYF.

As to this clonotype: The junction departs from the called germline gene at one end, perhaps through a read error. V is TRBV6-6 and J is TRBJ2-4; 7 bases match TRBD1. Near its end, the DNA agrees better with TRBJ2-7, so the J call may be wrong. There are 15 residues in the CDR3. Germline values: CDR1 MNHNY, CDR2 SVGAGI (reference sequence). As DNA, the CDR3 is TGTGCCAGCAGCCACGGACAGGCTGGCTCCCACGAGCAGTACTTC. It codes for CASSHGQAGSHEQYF.

CDR3 sequence: CATSDANQPQHF. CDR3 bases: TGTGCCACCAGTGACGCAAATCAGCCCCAGCATTTT. The genes are TRBV24-1 and TRBJ1-5, with D uncertain. CDR1 KGHDR and CDR2 SFDVKD come from the germline V gene. With 4 bases removed from V and 4 bases from J, the gap between germline ends came to 4 bases. The CDR3 has 12 amino acids.

This clonotype was detected a few times. The rearrangement uses TRBV20-1 and TRBJ2-5; 7 nucleotides match TRBD1. There are 13 residues in the CDR3. The V gene end was trimmed by 6 bases and the J gene end by 0 bases; junction bases not matched to a gene: 4. From germline, CDR1 is DFQATT and CDR2 SNEGSKA (reference sequence). CDR3 sequence (DNA): TGCAGTGCCAAGGGACAGTACCAAGAGACCCAGTACTTC. Protein sequence: CSAKGQYQETQYF.

V is TRBV11-3 and J is TRBJ2-3; D call uncertain. V was shortened by 2 bases and J by 2 bases, with 11 bases between the two germline ends. The germline gives CDR1 SGHNT, CDR2 YENEEA. The CDR3 is 15 amino acids. The CDR3 bases are TGTGCCAGCAGCTTAATTCTCAAAAACACAGATACGCAGTATTTT. Amino acid sequence: CASSLILKNTDTQYF.

This chain links TRBV6-2 or TRBV6-3 with TRBJ1-5, with D maybe TRBD1 (6 bases). Germline V gives CDR1 MNHEY, CDR2 SVGEGT. The CDR3 is made up of 13 amino acids. V was shortened by 6 bases and J by 11 bases, with 17 bases between the two germline ends. CDR3 DNA sequence: TGTGCCAGCAGACCCGGACAGCCTCCGGCCCAGCATTTT. This sequence encodes CASRPGQPPAQHF.

The chain carries TRBV2 and TRBJ1-4; D is perhaps TRBD1 (5 bases). This CDR3 region has 14 residues. The germline gives CDR1 SNHLY, CDR2 FYNNEI. The V and J ends lost 3 bases and 4 bases respectively, with 9 bases between them. The CDR3 is CASSDGRGNEKLFF. The CDR3 coding sequence is TGTGCCAGCAGTGACGGGAGGGGTAATGAAAAACTGTTTTTT.

The chain joins TRBV29-1 to TRBJ1-2, with a possible D match to TRBD1 (5 bases). Trimming pared 4 bases from V and 2 bases from J, leaving 14 bases between. Germline lookup yields CDR1 SQVTM and CDR2 ANQGSEA. The CDR3 is made up of 14 amino acids. The CDR3 coding sequence is TGCAGCGTTGTCCTAGGGGAGGGCAACTATGGCTACACCTTC. It is translated as CSVVLGEGNYGYTF.

The chain is built from TRBV7-2 and TRBJ1-1, with a weak D call TRBD1 (6 bases). V shed 4 bases and J shed 5 bases, with 11 bases lying between them. The length of the CDR3 is 13 residues. Germline V lookup: CDR1 SGHTA, CDR2 FQGNSA. In nucleotides, the CDR3 is TGTGCCAGCAGCTCCCAACAGGGAACTGAAGCTTTCTTT. Protein sequence: CASSSQQGTEAFF.

The chain has TRBV4-3 and TRBJ2-1; 7 bases map to TRBD2. Trimming at V came to 9 bases and at J to 6 bases, leaving 11 bases not matched to a gene. CDR3 length: 14 amino acids. Germline lookup yields CDR1 LGHNA and CDR2 YSLEER. CDR3 amino acids: CASSASGAINEQFF. CDR3 in DNA: TGCGCCAGTAGCGCTAGCGGAGCTATCAATGAGCAGTTCTTC.

The V gene is TRBV6-5, the J gene TRBJ2-2, with 7 nucleotides matching TRBD1. The CDR3 is made up of 15 amino acids. Germline V CDR1 and CDR2: MNHEY, SVGAGI. Trimming at V came to 2 bases and at J to 7 bases, leaving 7 bases not matched to a gene. The CDR3 is CASSYGDRDGGELFF. The DNA of the CDR3 is TGTGCCAGCAGTTACGGCGACAGGGACGGCGGGGAGCTGTTTTTT.

The rearrangement joins TRBV15 to TRBJ2-1, with D unclear. The germline gives CDR1 LNHNV, CDR2 YYDKDF (reference sequence). The CDR3 has 17 residues. V lost 5 bases and J lost 5, with 22 bases in between. Here the CDR3 DNA reads TGTGCCACCAGCCCCATCGCCAACTTGAGCCAGCACAATGAGCAGTTCTTC. Amino acids: CATSPIANLSQHNEQFF.